This paragraph covers one T cell receptor beta chain sequence. Under the authors' procedure: Amplification from reference gene primers served as the basis for estimated nucleated cell counts. Clones were sequenced by immunoSEQ multiplex PCR, and TCRdb holds only the in-frame ones, with some missing. That table is the source of V, J and clone size, and D and trimming were worked out from the DNA. The sample lists about 260,000 clones; 70% to 90% were seen once. The data are from a study of blood T cell repertoires in COVID-19. On the study more broadly: Whether acute or convalescent, the COVID-19 samples came from the United States, Italy and Spain.

The sequence derives from a human donor in a cohort sampled during active COVID-19. The sample comprised peripheral blood.

As DNA, the CDR3 is TGTGCCAGCAGCTTGGAGGGAGGGGCCAACGTCCTGACTTTC. Protein: CASSLEGGANVLTF. The V gene is TRBV6-4, the J gene TRBJ2-6; perhaps TRBD2 as D (6 bases). The CDR3 has 14 amino acids. The germline V gene encodes CDR1 MRHNA and CDR2 SNTAGT. V was shortened by 6 bases and J by 4 bases, with 10 bases between the two germline ends.